This T cell receptor (beta chain) stems from a study of radiation and T cells in renal cell carcinoma. General study points: Compared with controls, irradiated tumors showed greater TCR clonality. Only small tumor regions of roughly 1 g were sampled. Dominant CDR3 motifs were more common in irradiated tumors than controls.

The treatment: 15 Gy SBRT to primary tumor, nephrectomy 4 weeks later. Nephrectomy followed 15 Gy stereotactic body radiation by 4 weeks. The CDR3 has 13 amino acids. The ends were cut back, 6 bases at V and 4 bases at J, with 12 bases in the middle. The V gene's germline CDR1 is SGHTA and CDR2 FQGTGA. The table came from immunoSEQ multiplex PCR; TCRdb's copy has only in-frame clones and leaves some out. Of 18,000 or so clones in the sample, about 56% are singletons; the top ten hold 12%. Points on this clone: Antigen unknown.

The chain is built from TRBV7-3 and TRBJ1-1, with D tentatively TRBD1 (6 bases). Sequenced material: tumor tissue, taken from a patient whose treatment included radiotherapy and nephrectomy. The sequence was obtained from a middle-aged man with renal cell carcinoma. CDR3 in amino acids: CASSPTGTTEAFF. CDR3 nucleotide sequence: TGTGCCAGCAGTCCAACAGGGACCACTGAAGCTTTCTTT.